Listed here is a single T cell receptor beta chain. Its antigen remains unknown. The CDR3 runs 12 residues. Trimming shortened V by 0 bases and J by 13 bases, and 13 bases separated the two germline ends. CDR1 is SGHRS and CDR2 is YFSETQ in the germline V gene. Clones were sequenced by immunoSEQ multiplex PCR, and TCRdb holds only the in-frame ones, with some missing. The sample holds about 73,000 clones, around 91% seen once. The sample comes from a study of graft-versus-host responses after intestinal transplantation. Background on the study: Anti-thymocyte globulin induction was given to all recipients, followed by tacrolimus and steroids for around three years.

Broader study findings: Peak GvH clone levels in circulation were associated with early post-transplant HvG declines.

The material was unstimulated CD8+ T cells sorted from spleen or lymph node cells, obtained before transplant. The chain uses TRBV5-1 and TRBJ1-2; no reliable D call. The receptor's source is a human donor who was the organ donor for an intestinal transplant. CDR3 DNA: TGCGCCAGCAGCTTGGGTGGGCCCCTTGGCACCTTC. Its protein product is CASSLGGPLGTF.